A selection of T cell receptor beta chains follows, all from one sample in a study of cytomegalovirus exposure and HLA in healthy donors. The data were produced by immunoSEQ multiplex PCR, yet TCRdb's version contains in-frame clones alone and is incomplete. The repertoire has roughly 100,000 clones, roughly 15% of them found once; the top ten carry 0.8% to 0.95%. The specimen was PBMCs. All receptors come from a female donor in good health and CMV-seronegative. The conserved cysteine and the conserved F or W are not part of the CDR3 here. The order of the fields is CDR3 protein, V gene, J gene.

CDR3 protein: AISGAGVNTEAF
V gene: TRBV10-3
J gene: TRBJ1-1

CDR3 protein: ASSGIAGGRETQY
V gene: TRBV9
J gene: TRBJ2-5

CDR3 protein: AISEPQGNTEAF
V gene: TRBV10-3
J gene: TRBJ1-1

CDR3 protein: ASSPSGGATGELF
V gene: TRBV5-6
J gene: TRBJ2-2

CDR3 protein: SAREGGGYT
V gene: TRBV20-1
J gene: TRBJ1-2

CDR3 protein: ASSVGEGTQPQH
V gene: TRBV9
J gene: TRBJ1-5

CDR3 protein: AWSPTPNYGYT
V gene: TRBV30
J gene: TRBJ1-2

CDR3 protein: ASSVAPGGGGRTDTQY
V gene: TRBV9
J gene: TRBJ2-3

CDR3 protein: ASSQDPHLTGENQPQH
V gene: TRBV4-3
J gene: TRBJ1-5

CDR3 protein: ASSAQQGYEQY
V gene: TRBV7-7
J gene: TRBJ2-7

CDR3 protein: AWSVRTGIYSNQPQH
V gene: TRBV30
J gene: TRBJ1-5

CDR3 protein: ASSPRLNREQF
V gene: TRBV7-2
J gene: TRBJ2-1

CDR3 protein: ASSPSGRAAEQY
V gene: TRBV7-9
J gene: TRBJ2-7

CDR3 protein: ASSEGGGQPQH
V gene: TRBV2
J gene: TRBJ1-5

CDR3 protein: SVGTDQPQH
V gene: TRBV29-1
J gene: TRBJ1-5

CDR3 protein: ASSLSINLANYGYT
V gene: TRBV7-8
J gene: TRBJ1-2

CDR3 protein: ASSRGGDTGELF
V gene: TRBV7-2
J gene: TRBJ2-2

CDR3 protein: SVDPTGTEAF
V gene: TRBV29-1
J gene: TRBJ1-1

CDR3 protein: ASSAGRQETQY
V gene: TRBV28
J gene: TRBJ2-5

CDR3 protein: ASSGASGDTYNEQF
V gene: TRBV9
J gene: TRBJ2-1

CDR3 protein: AASVNNEQF
V gene: TRBV2
J gene: TRBJ2-1

CDR3 protein: ASSQEWQGRAGNTIY
V gene: TRBV4-3
J gene: TRBJ1-3

CDR3 protein: AIGASGRGHYNEQF
V gene: TRBV10-3
J gene: TRBJ2-1

CDR3 protein: ASSVTGSDTQY
V gene: TRBV2
J gene: TRBJ2-3

CDR3 protein: ASSPWTANGELF
V gene: TRBV19
J gene: TRBJ2-2

CDR3 protein: ASSLATSGSSDTQY
V gene: TRBV7-2
J gene: TRBJ2-3

CDR3 protein: ASSKDRVGEQY
V gene: TRBV7-3
J gene: TRBJ2-7

CDR3 protein: ASSYSTSNEQF
V gene: TRBV6-5
J gene: TRBJ2-1

CDR3 protein: ASSLAGGPAYEQY
V gene: TRBV7-2
J gene: TRBJ2-7

CDR3 protein: ASSQATGTTQPQH
V gene: TRBV4-3
J gene: TRBJ1-5

CDR3 protein: ASSYFGAMNTEAF
V gene: TRBV6-5
J gene: TRBJ1-1

CDR3 protein: ASSEAREQY
V gene: TRBV6-1
J gene: TRBJ2-7

CDR3 protein: ASSSRTSSGTYEQY
V gene: TRBV5-4
J gene: TRBJ2-7

CDR3 protein: ASSPPIQGNTGELF
V gene: TRBV18
J gene: TRBJ2-2

CDR3 protein: ASSQTVGPSYEQY
V gene: TRBV19
J gene: TRBJ2-7

CDR3 protein: ASSLPDEKLF
V gene: TRBV5-1
J gene: TRBJ1-4

CDR3 protein: ASSVGVGLNTGELF
V gene: TRBV9
J gene: TRBJ2-2

CDR3 protein: ATRLAEGVYEQY
V gene: TRBV5-1
J gene: TRBJ2-7

CDR3 protein: ASSYNLAGVGEQY
V gene: TRBV6-6
J gene: TRBJ2-7

CDR3 protein: ASSLGQGVYSNQPQH
V gene: TRBV7-8
J gene: TRBJ1-5

CDR3 protein: ASTSLRRGAGKLF
V gene: TRBV28
J gene: TRBJ1-4

CDR3 protein: AIKRTSGRTYNEQF
V gene: TRBV21-1
J gene: TRBJ2-1

CDR3 protein: AWQFPGQGVGYT
V gene: TRBV30
J gene: TRBJ1-2

CDR3 protein: ASINKGELPDTQY
V gene: TRBV28
J gene: TRBJ2-3

CDR3 protein: ASSYVIAGGRSYEQY
V gene: TRBV28
J gene: TRBJ2-7

CDR3 protein: ASSEGREIDTQY
V gene: TRBV2
J gene: TRBJ2-3

CDR3 protein: AWSPSGRSTDTQY
V gene: TRBV30
J gene: TRBJ2-3

CDR3 protein: ASSDRSRAWEKLF
V gene: TRBV2
J gene: TRBJ1-4

CDR3 protein: ASSLAPRSGNTIY
V gene: TRBV7-2
J gene: TRBJ1-3

CDR3 protein: ASREGGGSTEAF
V gene: TRBV2
J gene: TRBJ1-1

CDR3 protein: ASSFSSGNQPQH
V gene: TRBV28
J gene: TRBJ1-5